The rows below give T cell receptor beta chains drawn from one sample of a study of beta chain features in type 1 diabetes. Produced via immunoSEQ multiplex PCR; TCRdb's table is partial and in-frame only. The profile shows roughly 300,000 clones, approximately 8.2% of them singletons. Sequencing input: central memory CD4+ T cells from blood. Receptors originate from a woman under 30 in good health. Both conserved end residues are part of each CDR3. Fields, in order: V gene, clone size, D gene, J gene, CDR3 length, CDR3 protein, CDR3 DNA. The D gene is left open where the match is weak. A row's size may be missing; if present it is once, few, many or a size class.

v_call: TRBV4-3; clone_size: many; d_call: NA; j_call: TRBJ2-2; cdr3_length: 17; cdr3_aa: CASSQDPRDVGTGELFF; cdr3_nt: TGCGCCAGCAGCCAAGATCCCCGGGACGTGGGCACCGGGGAGCTGTTTTTT
v_call: TRBV10-3; clone_size: NA; d_call: TRBD2; j_call: TRBJ2-7; cdr3_length: 14; cdr3_aa: CAIRSDGRVPEQYF; cdr3_nt: TGTGCCATTCGATCTGACGGGAGGGTTCCCGAGCAGTACTTC
v_call: TRBV5-1; clone_size: NA; d_call: NA; j_call: TRBJ1-4; cdr3_length: 13; cdr3_aa: CASSPLFDEKLFF; cdr3_nt: TGCGCCAGCAGCCCCCTCTTCGATGAAAAACTGTTTTTT
v_call: TRBV7-2; clone_size: NA; d_call: NA; j_call: TRBJ1-4; cdr3_length: 14; cdr3_aa: CASSRDVHNEKLFF; cdr3_nt: TGTGCCAGCAGCCGGGACGTTCATAATGAAAAACTGTTTTTT
v_call: TRBV29-1; clone_size: few; d_call: TRBD2; j_call: TRBJ2-3; cdr3_length: 17; cdr3_aa: CSVEIGASGSLTDTQYF; cdr3_nt: TGCAGCGTTGAGATTGGGGCTAGCGGGAGTCTAACAGATACGCAGTATTTT
v_call: TRBV11-2; clone_size: once; d_call: NA; j_call: TRBJ2-4; cdr3_length: 14; cdr3_aa: CASSLDRVGGIQYF; cdr3_nt: TGTGCCAGCAGCTTAGACAGGGTCGGGGGCATTCAGTACTTC
v_call: TRBV6-5; clone_size: NA; d_call: NA; j_call: TRBJ1-3; cdr3_length: 14; cdr3_aa: CASRGNNLGNTIYF; cdr3_nt: TGTGCCAGCCGGGGAAATAATCTGGGAAACACCATATATTTT
v_call: TRBV28; clone_size: many; d_call: NA; j_call: TRBJ2-1; cdr3_length: 12; cdr3_aa: CASHPGYNEQFF; cdr3_nt: TGTGCCAGCCACCCGGGATACAATGAGCAGTTCTTC
v_call: TRBV28; clone_size: many; d_call: NA; j_call: TRBJ2-2; cdr3_length: 13; cdr3_aa: CASRTTNTGELFF; cdr3_nt: TGTGCCAGCAGGACAACGAACACCGGGGAGCTGTTTTTT
v_call: TRBV7-9; clone_size: few; d_call: TRBD1; j_call: TRBJ2-3; cdr3_length: 14; cdr3_aa: CASSFDRVGDTQYF; cdr3_nt: TGTGCCAGCAGCTTTGACAGGGTTGGGGATACGCAGTATTTT
v_call: TRBV15; clone_size: NA; d_call: NA; j_call: TRBJ1-2; cdr3_length: 17; cdr3_aa: CATSRDPGQTDNYGYTF; cdr3_nt: TGTGCCACCAGCAGAGATCCCGGACAGACGGATAACTATGGCTACACCTTC
v_call: TRBV15; clone_size: NA; d_call: NA; j_call: TRBJ1-2; cdr3_length: 15; cdr3_aa: CATSRDRVGPTGYTF; cdr3_nt: TGTGCCACCAGCAGAGATCGGGTAGGACCCACTGGCTACACCTTC
v_call: TRBV11-2; clone_size: NA; d_call: NA; j_call: TRBJ2-5; cdr3_length: 14; cdr3_aa: CASSFSGYQETQYF; cdr3_nt: TGTGCCAGCAGCTTTTCGGGGTACCAAGAGACCCAGTACTTC
v_call: TRBV9; clone_size: few; d_call: TRBD2; j_call: TRBJ2-5; cdr3_length: 17; cdr3_aa: CASSQERTSGGGETQYF; cdr3_nt: TGTGCCAGCAGCCAAGAGAGGACTAGCGGAGGTGGAGAGACCCAGTACTTC
v_call: TRBV11-2; clone_size: NA; d_call: TRBD2; j_call: TRBJ2-1; cdr3_length: 16; cdr3_aa: CASSLDGRDSYNEQFF; cdr3_nt: TGTGCCAGCAGCTTAGACGGGAGGGACTCCTACAATGAGCAGTTCTTC
v_call: TRBV2; clone_size: few; d_call: TRBD1; j_call: TRBJ2-7; cdr3_length: 13; cdr3_aa: CAGRQGLAYEQYF; cdr3_nt: TGTGCCGGCCGACAGGGGCTGGCCTACGAGCAGTACTTC
v_call: TRBV18; clone_size: many; d_call: NA; j_call: TRBJ2-5; cdr3_length: 15; cdr3_aa: CASSPLEGPQETQYF; cdr3_nt: TGTGCCAGCTCACCTTTGGAGGGCCCCCAAGAGACCCAGTACTTC
v_call: TRBV5-1; clone_size: NA; d_call: TRBD2; j_call: TRBJ2-5; cdr3_length: 13; cdr3_aa: CASRTSGRETQYF; cdr3_nt: TGCGCCAGCAGGACTAGCGGGAGGGAGACCCAGTACTTC
v_call: TRBV2; clone_size: NA; d_call: NA; j_call: TRBJ1-2; cdr3_length: 11; cdr3_aa: CASSEFGGYTF; cdr3_nt: TGTGCCAGCAGTGAATTCGGTGGCTACACCTTC
v_call: TRBV27; clone_size: few; d_call: NA; j_call: TRBJ1-1; cdr3_length: 13; cdr3_aa: CASSLKGSTEAFF; cdr3_nt: TGTGCCAGCAGTCTAAAGGGCAGCACTGAAGCTTTCTTT